This T cell receptor beta chain was retrieved from a study of T cells after posttransplantation cyclophosphamide. Methotrexate plus calcineurin inhibitor accompanied controls' myeloablative marrow transplants; sampling was 1 year later. Germline CDR1 is SGHDT and CDR2 is YYEEEE. This CDR3 region has 17 residues. V shed 0 bases and J shed 3 bases, with 18 bases lying between them. The data were produced by immunoSEQ multiplex PCR, yet TCRdb's version contains in-frame clones alone and is incomplete. Here the sample spans 8,000 to 10,000 clones, around 90% being singletons. About this clone: Its target is unknown.

Findings of the study overall: Skin or GI-infiltrating T cells shared few TRB sequences with blood.

The chain has TRBV5-6 and TRBJ1-1; TRBD1 is a possible D gene (5 bases). This TCR was recovered from a male patient between 50 and 60 years old who received an allogeneic stem cell transplant from an unrelated donor, was CMV-positive, and had chronic GVHD only. Part of the T cells may come from the graft donor. Sequences were derived from PBMCs, sampled 430 to 450 days after allogeneic stem cell transplant with calcineurin inhibitor and methotrexate. The CDR3 nucleotides read TGTGCCAGCAGCTTGGTTTCGGGTCGGGACTGGGACACTGAAGCTTTCTTT. Amino acids: CASSLVSGRDWDTEAFF.